Reported below is one T cell receptor beta chain. Its antigen is not yet known. No much larger clone is present one base from it, and per-base qualities are unavailable. The source of the sample is a study of T cell changes during pregnancy in multiple sclerosis (dated by TCRdb to the late 2010s). Regarding the study in general: Changes in the T cell repertoire over the course of pregnancy were examined in this study in women with multiple sclerosis.

The germline V gene supplies CDR1 SQVTM and CDR2 ANQGSEA. The CDR3 numbers 14 residues from cysteine through phenylalanine. The only DNA kept is the CDR3, 42 bases in frame from the first base. Here V drops 4 bases and J drops 5 bases, and the junction holds 5 bases not matched to any gene. The library was built by means of the immunoSEQ multiplex PCR assay. Imported from immuneACCESS, the table was reduced by TCRdb to in-frame sequences with V and J called. These copies leave out some clones; in studies compared against another copy, an unresolved V gene accounts for under half, and the cause of the remainder is not known. This sample lists about 70,000 clones; about 93% were detected once. Roughly 0.29% of the sample lies in the top ten.

This sequence was found in a female donor with multiple sclerosis, enrolled in a pregnancy study. The material was CD4+ T cells from peripheral blood mononuclear cells, obtained after pregnancy. The rearranged chain carries TRBV29-1 and TRBJ2-7, with 13 bases matching TRBD2. The DNA reads as follows: TGCAGCGTTGGAACTAGCGGGAGGGCCAACGAGCAGTACTTC. Translated, this is CSVGTSGRANEQYF.